Each of the 6 T cell receptor beta chains below was sequenced from the same sample in a study of cytotoxic CD8 clonotypes in ibrutinib-treated CLL. Produced via immunoSEQ multiplex PCR; TCRdb's table is partial and in-frame only. This sample has some 200,000 clones; over 65% occur once, and the top ten carry approximately 5.9%. Specimen: PBMCs, collected after 12 months of ibrutinib treatment. Source of these receptors: a human donor with chronic lymphocytic leukemia.

This clone was picked up one time. The V and J genes are TRBV21-1 and TRBJ2-7. TRBV21-1 is a recognized pseudogene. The CDR3 loop spans 15 amino acids. CDR3 protein: CASSKALRPVYEQYF. As DNA, the CDR3 is TGTGCCAGCAGCAAAGCGCTCCGACCTGTATACGAGCAGTACTTC.

CDR3 sequence: CASSYGTDAYTSGNTIYF. CDR3 bases: TGTGCCAGCAGCTACGGGACAGACGCTTATACATCTGGAAACACCATATATTTT. The V and J genes are TRBV7-8 and TRBJ1-3; 7 nucleotides agree with TRBD1. CDR3 length equals 18 residues. Germline V gene sequence: CDR1 SGHVS, CDR2 FQNEAQ. The trim removed 4 bases at V and 1 base at J, leaving 13 bases unmatched.

The chain has TRBV30 and TRBJ1-5, with a tentative D call TRBD1 (5 bases). The germline V gene has CDR1 GTSNPN and CDR2 SVGIG (reference sequence). This CDR3 has 17 residues. V dropped 4 bases and J dropped 6 bases, with 25 bases sitting between them. CDR3 sequence reads: CAWTFGGSSIVSQPQHF. The DNA of the CDR3 is TGTGCCTGGACATTCGGGGGGTCTTCTATAGTCAGTCAGCCCCAGCATTTT.

The chain combines TRBV27 with TRBJ2-5, with D possibly TRBD1 on 5 matching bases. The J call may be wrong; the DNA end is better matched by TRBJ2-7. The length of the CDR3 is 14 residues. Germline V gene lookup returns CDR1 MNHEY and CDR2 SMNVEV (reference sequence). As DNA, the CDR3 is TGTGCCAGCAGTCCTAGGACAAGATCCTACGAGCAGTACTTC. Translation gives CASSPRTRSYEQYF.

The chain has TRBV6-1 and TRBJ1-5, with D possibly TRBD1 on 5 matching bases. The CDR3 totals 15 residues. CDR1 and CDR2 (germline): MNHNS, SASEGT. V lost 6 bases to trimming and J lost 3 bases, with 15 bases between them. CDR3 nucleotides: TGTGCCAGCAGCCCCTCGGGGGTGATCAATCAGCCCCAGCATTTT. Its translation is CASSPSGVINQPQHF.

The V call is TRBV7-2, the J call TRBJ2-3; D is uncertain. The CDR3 loop spans 14 amino acids. Looked up from germline, CDR1 is SGHTA and CDR2 is FQGNSA. Trimming left V 1 base short and J 2 bases short, with 7 bases between. In DNA, the CDR3 is TGTGCCAGCAGCTTAGTTACGCACACAGATACGCAGTATTTT. It specifies CASSLVTHTDTQYF.